This paragraph reports one T cell receptor (beta chain). Antigen unknown. The sample belongs to a study of beta chain features in type 1 diabetes. Findings of the study overall: The similarity of naive, central memory and Treg TCRB repertoires appeared greater among patients than among healthy donors. PCR might show a preference for shorter templates, equally across patients and controls.

By way of CD45RO/CCR7/CD25/CD127/CD95/CD27, the CD4+ regulatory, stem cell-like memory, central memory and naive cells were sorted. Germline V gene sequence: CDR1 LNHDA, CDR2 SQIVND (reference sequence). There are 15 residues in the CDR3. V gave up 3 bases and J gave up 3 bases, with 14 bases separating them. Of the isolated RNA, all was reverse transcribed, and so the sequenced material was expressed TCRB transcripts. Here immunoSEQ multiplex PCR was the method, and the copy in TCRdb shows in-frame clones only, minus some. The repertoire holds some 410,000 clones, with more than 11% as singletons. The gene calls are TRBV19 and TRBJ1-1, with D possibly matching TRBD1 (5 bases). This sequence originates from a man aged 25 to 45 in good health. The sequenced sample was naive CD4+ T cells from blood. The CDR3 DNA sequence: TGTGCCAGTAGTATGGTTCCCCGGGGGGACACTGAAGCTTTCTTT. Translation: CASSMVPRGDTEAFF.